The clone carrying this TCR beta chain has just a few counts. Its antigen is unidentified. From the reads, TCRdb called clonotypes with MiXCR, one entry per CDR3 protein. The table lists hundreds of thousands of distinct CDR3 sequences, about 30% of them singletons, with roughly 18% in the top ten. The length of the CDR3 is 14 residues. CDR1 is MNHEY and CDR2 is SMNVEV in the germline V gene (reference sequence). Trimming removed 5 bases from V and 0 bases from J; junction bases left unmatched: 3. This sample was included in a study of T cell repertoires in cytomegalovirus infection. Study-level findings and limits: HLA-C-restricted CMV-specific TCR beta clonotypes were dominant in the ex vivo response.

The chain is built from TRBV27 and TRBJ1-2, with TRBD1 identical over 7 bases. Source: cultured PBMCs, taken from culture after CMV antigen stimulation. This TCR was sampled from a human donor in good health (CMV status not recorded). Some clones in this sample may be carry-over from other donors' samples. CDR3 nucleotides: TGTGCCAGCAGTAGAGGACAGGCTAACTATGGCTACACCTTC. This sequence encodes CASSRGQANYGYTF.